This T cell receptor (beta chain) was documented in a study of long-term antiretroviral therapy in people with HIV. Germline lookup yields CDR1 MDHEN and CDR2 SYDVKM. The CDR3 loop spans 9 amino acids. With 7 bases removed from V and 9 bases from J, the gap between germline ends came to 7 bases. Researchers report immunoSEQ v3.0 was run at survey level. Sequenced by immunoSEQ multiplex PCR; TCRdb stores in-frame clones only, minus some. The sample lists roughly 20,000 clones, about 89% occurring once. The sequencing here drew on unsorted PBMCs, taken 0.5 years after starting antiretroviral therapy. The chain employs TRBV28 and TRBJ2-7, with D unclear. The source of this sequence is a man aged 40-55 years with HIV. CDR3 in amino acids: CASIDGQYF. CDR3 nucleotides: TGTGCCAGCATCGACGGGCAGTACTTC.